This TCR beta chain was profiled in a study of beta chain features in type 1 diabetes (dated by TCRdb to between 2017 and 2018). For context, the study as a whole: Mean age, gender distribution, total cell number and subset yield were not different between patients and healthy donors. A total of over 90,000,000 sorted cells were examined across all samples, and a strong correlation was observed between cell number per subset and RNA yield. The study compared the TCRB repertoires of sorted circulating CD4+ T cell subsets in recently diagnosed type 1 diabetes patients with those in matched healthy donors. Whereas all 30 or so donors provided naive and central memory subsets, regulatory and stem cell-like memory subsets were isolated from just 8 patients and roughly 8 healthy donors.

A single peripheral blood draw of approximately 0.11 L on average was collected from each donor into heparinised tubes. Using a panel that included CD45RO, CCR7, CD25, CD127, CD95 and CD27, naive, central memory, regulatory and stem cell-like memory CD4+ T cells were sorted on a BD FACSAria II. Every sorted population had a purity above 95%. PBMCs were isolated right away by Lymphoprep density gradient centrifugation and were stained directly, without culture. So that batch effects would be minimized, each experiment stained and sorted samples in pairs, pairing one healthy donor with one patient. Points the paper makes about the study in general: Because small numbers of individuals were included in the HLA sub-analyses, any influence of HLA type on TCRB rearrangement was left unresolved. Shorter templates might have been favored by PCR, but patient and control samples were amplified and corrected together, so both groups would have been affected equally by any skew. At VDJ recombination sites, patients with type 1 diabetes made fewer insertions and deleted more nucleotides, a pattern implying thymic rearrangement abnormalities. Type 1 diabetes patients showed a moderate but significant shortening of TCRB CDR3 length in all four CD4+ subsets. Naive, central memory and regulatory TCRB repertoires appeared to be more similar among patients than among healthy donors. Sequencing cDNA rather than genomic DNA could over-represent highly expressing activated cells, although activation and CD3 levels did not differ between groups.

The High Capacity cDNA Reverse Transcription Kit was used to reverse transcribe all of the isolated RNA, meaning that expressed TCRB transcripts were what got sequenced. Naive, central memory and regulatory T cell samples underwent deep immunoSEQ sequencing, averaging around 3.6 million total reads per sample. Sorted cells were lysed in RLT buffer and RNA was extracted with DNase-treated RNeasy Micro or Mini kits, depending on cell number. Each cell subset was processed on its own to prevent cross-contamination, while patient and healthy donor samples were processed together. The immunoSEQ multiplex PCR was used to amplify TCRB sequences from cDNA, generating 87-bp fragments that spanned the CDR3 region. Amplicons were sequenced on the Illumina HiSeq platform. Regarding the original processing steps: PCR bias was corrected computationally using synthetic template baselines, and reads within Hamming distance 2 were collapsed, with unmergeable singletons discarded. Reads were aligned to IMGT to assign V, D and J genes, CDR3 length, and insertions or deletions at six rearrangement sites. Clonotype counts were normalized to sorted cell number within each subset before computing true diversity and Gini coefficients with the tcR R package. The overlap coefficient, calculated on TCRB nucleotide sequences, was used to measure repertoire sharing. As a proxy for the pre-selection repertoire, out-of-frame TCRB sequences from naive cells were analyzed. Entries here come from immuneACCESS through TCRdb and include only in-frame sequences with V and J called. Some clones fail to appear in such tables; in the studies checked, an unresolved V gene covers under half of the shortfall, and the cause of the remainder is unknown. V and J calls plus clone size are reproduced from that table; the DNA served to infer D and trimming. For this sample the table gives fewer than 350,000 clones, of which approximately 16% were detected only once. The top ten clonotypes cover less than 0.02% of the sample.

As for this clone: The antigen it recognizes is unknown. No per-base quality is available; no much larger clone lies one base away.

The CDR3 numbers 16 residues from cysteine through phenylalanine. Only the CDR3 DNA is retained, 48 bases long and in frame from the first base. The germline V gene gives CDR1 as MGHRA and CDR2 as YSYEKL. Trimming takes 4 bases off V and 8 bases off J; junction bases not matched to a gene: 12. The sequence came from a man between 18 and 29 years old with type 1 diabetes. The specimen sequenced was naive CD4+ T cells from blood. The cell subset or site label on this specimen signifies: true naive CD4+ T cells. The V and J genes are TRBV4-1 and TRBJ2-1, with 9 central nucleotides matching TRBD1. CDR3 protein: CASSPPGTGRRYEQFF. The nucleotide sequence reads TGCGCCAGCAGCCCGCCCGGGACAGGGAGGCGGTATGAGCAGTTCTTC.